What follows describes a single TCR beta chain. Per germline, CDR1 MNHEY and CDR2 SVGAGI. The CDR3 runs 12 residues. Deletions cut 7 bases from V and 2 bases from J, with 8 bases between. This sample is drawn from a study of control samples from healthy donors and cancer patients. Sequenced by immunoSEQ multiplex PCR; TCRdb stores in-frame clones only, minus some. The sample has under 70,000 clones; 88% are singletons. This rearrangement joins TRBV6-5 to TRBJ1-2; D gene ambiguous. The TCR comes from a man in his forties or fifties in good health. Sample: blood. CDR3 DNA: TGTGCCAGCAAGGGTGGAAACTATGGCTACACCTTC. This translates into CASKGGNYGYTF.